Given below is one TCR beta chain in context. Its specificity is not known. This entry comes from a study of cytomegalovirus exposure and HLA in healthy donors. Study findings and constraints: Researchers catalogued approximately 160 TCR beta chains as cytomegalovirus-associated.

The protocol was immunoSEQ multiplex PCR, while the TCRdb copy is restricted to in-frame clones and leaves out a portion. In the table there are roughly 98,000 clones, around 88% of which are singletons. V dropped 5 bases and J dropped 0; count of bases not matched to a gene: 7. The CDR3 sequence is 16 residues long. CDR1 is SGHTA and CDR2 is FQGNSA in the germline V gene. The TCR originated in a woman younger than 45 in good health and CMV-seronegative. V gene TRBV7-2 combines with J gene TRBJ2-1; 7 bases agree with TRBD2. Sequenced material: PBMCs. DNA for the CDR3: TGTGCCAGCAGCCAGGGAGGCGGGAGCTCCTACAATGAGCAGTTCTTC. Translation: CASSQGGGSSYNEQFF.